This TCR beta chain is from a study of early T cells in non-severe SARS-CoV-2 infection. Across the whole study: Sequenced bulk RNA came from whole blood that was unsorted, and chains were unpaired.

TCRdb reprocessed the 5' RACE reads via MiXCR and lists one record per CDR3 protein. This table holds over 50,000 distinct CDR3 sequences, approximately 8% found once. The CDR3 loop spans 16 amino acids. The V gene lost 6 bases and the J gene lost 2 bases, with 17 bases spanning the gap. The chain recombines TRBV12-3 or TRBV12-4 with TRBJ2-1, with D possibly being TRBD2 (7 bases). The receptor was derived from an adult who was a healthcare worker with PCR-confirmed SARS-CoV-2 infection or an uninfected control (not recorded which). Sequenced sample: whole blood. CDR3 sequence: CASSGQRGVTYNEQFF. For the CDR3, the DNA is TGTGCCAGCAGCGGACAGCGGGGCGTTACCTACAATGAGCAGTTCTTC.